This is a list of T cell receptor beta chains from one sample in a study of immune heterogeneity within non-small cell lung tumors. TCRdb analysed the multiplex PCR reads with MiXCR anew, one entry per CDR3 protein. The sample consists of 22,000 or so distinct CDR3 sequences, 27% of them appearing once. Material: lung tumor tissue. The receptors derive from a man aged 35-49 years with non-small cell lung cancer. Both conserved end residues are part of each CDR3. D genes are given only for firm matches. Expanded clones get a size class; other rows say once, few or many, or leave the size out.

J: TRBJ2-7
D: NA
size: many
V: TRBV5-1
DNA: TGCGCCAGCAGCAGACCCGAGGGAGCTACCTACGAGCAGTACTTC
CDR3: CASSRPEGATYEQYF

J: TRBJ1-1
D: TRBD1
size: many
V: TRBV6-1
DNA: TGTGCCAGCAGTACCTATTCCGGGACAGGGGAGGCTGAAGCTTTCTTT
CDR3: CASSTYSGTGEAEAFF

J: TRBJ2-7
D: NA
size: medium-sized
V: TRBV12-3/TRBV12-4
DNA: TGTGCCAGCAGTTTTCCAGCGGACTCCTACGAGCAGTACTTC
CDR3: CASSFPADSYEQYF

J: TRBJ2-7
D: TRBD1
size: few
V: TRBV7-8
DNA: TGTGCCAGCAGCCCCAGGGACAGGGGGCACGAGCAGTACTTC
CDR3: CASSPRDRGHEQYF

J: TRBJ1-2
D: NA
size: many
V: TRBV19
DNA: TGTGCCAGTAGTATAGGAGGGGCGCAAATAGGCTACACCTTC
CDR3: CASSIGGAQIGYTF

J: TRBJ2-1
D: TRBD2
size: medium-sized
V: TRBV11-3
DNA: TGTGCCAGCAGCGCGACAGGAAGCGGGAGCTCCTACAATGAGCAGTTCTTC
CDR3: CASSATGSGSSYNEQFF

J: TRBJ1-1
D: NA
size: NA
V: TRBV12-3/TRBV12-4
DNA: TGTGCCAGCAGTTTACGGGTGGTCCTCATGAACACTGAAGCTTTCTTT
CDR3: CASSLRVVLMNTEAFF

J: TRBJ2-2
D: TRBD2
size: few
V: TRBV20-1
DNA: TGCAGTGCTAGCCCGGGAGGGAACACCGGGGAGCTGTTTTTT
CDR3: CSASPGGNTGELFF

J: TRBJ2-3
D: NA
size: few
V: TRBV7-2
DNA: TGTGCCAGCAGCTTAAGTTACTCAGATACGCAGTATTTT
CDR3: CASSLSYSDTQYF

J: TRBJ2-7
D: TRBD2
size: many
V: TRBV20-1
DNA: TGCAGTGCCAACCCGATGACTAGCGGGAGGGTCGAGCAGTACTTC
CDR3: CSANPMTSGRVEQYF

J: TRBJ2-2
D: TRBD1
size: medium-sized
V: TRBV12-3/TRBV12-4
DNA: TGTGCCAGCAGCCGACGGACAGGGGGCACCGGGGAGCTGTTTTTT
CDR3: CASSRRTGGTGELFF

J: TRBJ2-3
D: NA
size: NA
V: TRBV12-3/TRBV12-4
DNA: TGTGCCAGCACGACCCGGTTTGGACGCACAGATACGCGGTATTTT
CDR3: CASTTRFGRTDTRYF

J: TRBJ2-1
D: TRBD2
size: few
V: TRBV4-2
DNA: TGTGCCAGCAGCCAAGACGGGACTAGTGGGTTCAATGAGCAGTTCTTC
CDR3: CASSQDGTSGFNEQFF

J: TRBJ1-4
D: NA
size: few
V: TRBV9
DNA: TGTGCCAGCGCGGGCCTCACGGCGGGGGAAAAACTGTTTTTT
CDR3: CASAGLTAGEKLFF

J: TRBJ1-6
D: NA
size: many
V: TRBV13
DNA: TGTGCCAGCAGCTTAGGGCGTAATTCACCCCTCCACTTT
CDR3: CASSLGRNSPLHF

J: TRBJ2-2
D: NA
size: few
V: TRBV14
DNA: TGTGCCAGCAGTTTGGGATTCGGGGAGCTGTTTTTT
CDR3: CASSLGFGELFF

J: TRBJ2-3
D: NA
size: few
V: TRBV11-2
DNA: TGTGCCAGCAGCCCAGGGGCTAGCACAGATACGCAGTATTTT
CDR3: CASSPGASTDTQYF

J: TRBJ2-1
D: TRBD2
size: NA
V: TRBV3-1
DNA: TGTGCCAGCAGCCAGGGACTAGCTGACAATGAGCAGTTCTTC
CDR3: CASSQGLADNEQFF

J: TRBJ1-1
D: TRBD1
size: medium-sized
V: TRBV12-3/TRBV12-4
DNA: TGTGCCAGCAGTAAGACAGGGATCGACACTGAAGCTTTCTTT
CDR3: CASSKTGIDTEAFF